The rows below give T cell receptor beta chains drawn from one sample of a study of Ad26.COV2.S vaccination and SARS-CoV-2 variants. Method: immunoSEQ multiplex PCR; TCRdb's copy keeps in-frame clones and lacks some. Among some 240,000 clones listed, roughly nine tenths were seen once. The specimen was peripheral blood, collected in a trial of Ad26.COV2.S vaccine versus placebo. The source of these receptors is a person between 18 and 60 years old who received the Ad26.COV2.S COVID-19 vaccine or a placebo. Each CDR3 is given with its conserved first and last residue. The D gene is left open where the match is weak. Size is stated for part of the rows, as once, few or many counts, or as a class when the clone is expanded.

TRBV19	TRBJ1-2	NA	NA	TGTGCCAGTAGTCCCCCCACAGGGAACTATGGCTACACCTTC	CASSPPTGNYGYTF
TRBV6-1	TRBJ2-7	NA	NA	TGTGCCAGCAGTGGAGGTTGGGGCGGAAACACCTACGAGCAGTACTTC	CASSGGWGGNTYEQYF
TRBV6-1	TRBJ1-5	NA	once	TGTGCCAGCAGTGAATTGGGAATTGGCAATCAGCCCCAGCATTTT	CASSELGIGNQPQHF
TRBV13	TRBJ2-7	NA	NA	TGTGCCAGCAGCTTAAACAGGGGAGGATGGGGCTACGAGCAGTACTTC	CASSLNRGGWGYEQYF
TRBV3-1/TRBV3-2	TRBJ2-3	TRBD2	NA	TGTGCCAGCAGCCCGGGCGGCGGGGGGGGCACAGATACGCAGTATTTT	CASSPGGGGGTDTQYF
TRBV7-2	TRBJ2-2	TRBD2	few	TGTGCCAGCAGCGTCGCGGGGGGGGACACCGGGGAGCTGTTTTTT	CASSVAGGDTGELFF
TRBV7-9	TRBJ1-1	TRBD1	NA	TGTGCCAGCAGCGATCACAGGGGGCTTGACACTGAAGCTTTCTTT	CASSDHRGLDTEAFF
TRBV19	TRBJ2-1	TRBD2	NA	TGTGCCAGTAGTATCGACCAGCGGGGAGTCTCCTACAATGAGCAGTTCTTC	CASSIDQRGVSYNEQFF
TRBV5-1	TRBJ2-7	NA	NA	TGCGCCAGCAGCTTCAACATCGCCTACGAGCAGTACTTC	CASSFNIAYEQYF
TRBV27	TRBJ1-1	NA	few	TGTGCCAGCAGTTTCTCCGGGGCTGAAGCTTTCTTT	CASSFSGAEAFF